This T cell receptor beta chain was recorded in a study of blood T cell repertoires in COVID-19. Only in-frame clones appear in the TCRdb table, and some are missing; sequencing was by immunoSEQ multiplex PCR. Found here are about 92,000 clones, 80% of them singletons; the top ten hold about 8.1%. The sequenced sample was peripheral blood. The sequence came from a man between 45 and 60 years old who had recovered from COVID-19.

The CDR3 sequence: CSVVTGQEQFF. The CDR3 DNA reads as TGCAGTGTTGTTACAGGGCAAGAGCAGTTCTTC. The V and J genes are TRBV20-1 and TRBJ2-1; D might be TRBD1 (6 bases). V shed 7 bases and J shed 10 bases, with 14 bases lying between them. The CDR3 extends over 11 amino acids. Per germline, CDR1 DFQATT and CDR2 SNEGSKA (reference sequence).